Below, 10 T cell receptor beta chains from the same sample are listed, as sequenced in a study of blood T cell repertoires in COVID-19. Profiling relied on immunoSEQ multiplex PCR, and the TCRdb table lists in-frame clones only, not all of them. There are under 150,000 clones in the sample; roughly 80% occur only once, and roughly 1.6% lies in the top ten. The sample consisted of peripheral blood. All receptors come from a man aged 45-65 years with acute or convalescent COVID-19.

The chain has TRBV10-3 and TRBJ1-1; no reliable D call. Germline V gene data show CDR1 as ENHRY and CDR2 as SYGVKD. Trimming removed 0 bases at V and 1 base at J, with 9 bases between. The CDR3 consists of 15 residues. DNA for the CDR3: TGTGCCATCAGTGAGTCGTACACAGCGAACACTGAAGCTTTCTTT. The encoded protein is CAISESYTANTEAFF.

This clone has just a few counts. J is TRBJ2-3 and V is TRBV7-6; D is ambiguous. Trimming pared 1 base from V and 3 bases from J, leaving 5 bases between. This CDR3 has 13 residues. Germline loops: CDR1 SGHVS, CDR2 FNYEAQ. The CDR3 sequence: CASSLGATDTQYF. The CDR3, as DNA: TGTGCCAGCAGCTTAGGAGCGACAGATACGCAGTATTTT.

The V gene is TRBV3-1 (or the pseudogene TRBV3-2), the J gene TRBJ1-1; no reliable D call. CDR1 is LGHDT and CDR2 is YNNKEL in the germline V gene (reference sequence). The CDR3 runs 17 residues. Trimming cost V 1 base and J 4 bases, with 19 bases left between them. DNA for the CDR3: TGTGCCAGCAGCCAAGTGTGGAGGATAAGGGTGGGCACTGAAGCTTTCTTT. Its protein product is CASSQVWRIRVGTEAFF.

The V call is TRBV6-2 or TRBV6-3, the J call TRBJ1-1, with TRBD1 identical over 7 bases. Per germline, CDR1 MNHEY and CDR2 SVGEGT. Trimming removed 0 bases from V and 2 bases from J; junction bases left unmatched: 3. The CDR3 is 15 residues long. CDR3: CASSYSRDSNTEAFF. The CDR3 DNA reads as TGTGCCAGCAGTTACTCCAGGGACAGCAACACTGAAGCTTTCTTT.

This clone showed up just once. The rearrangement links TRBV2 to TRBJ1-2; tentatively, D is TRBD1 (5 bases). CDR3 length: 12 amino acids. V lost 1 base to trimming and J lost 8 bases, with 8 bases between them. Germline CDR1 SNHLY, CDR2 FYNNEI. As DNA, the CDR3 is TGTGCCAGCAGTGAAGGGGGCACGGGCTACACCTTC. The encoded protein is CASSEGGTGYTF.

The CDR3 region is CATKRGGGNEQFF. The CDR3, as DNA: TGCGCCACCAAACGGGGGGGCGGGAATGAGCAGTTCTTC. The J gene is TRBJ2-1, the V gene TRBV5-1; 8 nucleotides line up with TRBD2. Germline V gene sequence: CDR1 SGHRS, CDR2 YFSETQ. V lost 9 bases to trimming and J lost 7 bases; unmatched junction nucleotides: 9. The CDR3 loop spans 13 amino acids.

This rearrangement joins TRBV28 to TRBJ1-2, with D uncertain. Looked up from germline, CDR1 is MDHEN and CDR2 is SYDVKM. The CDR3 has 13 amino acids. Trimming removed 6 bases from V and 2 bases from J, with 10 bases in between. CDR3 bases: TGTGCCAGCAGCCCGGGGTTCAACTATGGCTACACCTTC. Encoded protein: CASSPGFNYGYTF.

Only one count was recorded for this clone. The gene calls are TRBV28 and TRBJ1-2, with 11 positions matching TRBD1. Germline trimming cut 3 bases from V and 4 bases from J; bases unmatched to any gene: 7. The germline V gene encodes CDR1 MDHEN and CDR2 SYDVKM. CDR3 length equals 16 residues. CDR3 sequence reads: CASSLVGQGVFYGYTF. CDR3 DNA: TGTGCCAGCAGTTTGGTGGGACAGGGGGTTTTCTATGGCTACACCTTC.

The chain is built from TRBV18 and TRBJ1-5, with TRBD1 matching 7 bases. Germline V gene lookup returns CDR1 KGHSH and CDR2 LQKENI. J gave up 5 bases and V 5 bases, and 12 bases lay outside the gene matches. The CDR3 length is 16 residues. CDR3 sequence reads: CASSATRTGGDQPQHF. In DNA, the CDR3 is TGTGCCAGCTCAGCCACCCGGACAGGAGGAGATCAGCCCCAGCATTTT. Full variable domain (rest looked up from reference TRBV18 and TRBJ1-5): NAGVMQNPRHLVRRRGQEARLRCSPMKGHSHVYWYRQLPEEGLKFMVYLQKENIIDESGMPKERFSAEFPKEGPSILRIQQVVRGDSAAYFCASSATRTGGDQPQHFGDGTRLSIL.

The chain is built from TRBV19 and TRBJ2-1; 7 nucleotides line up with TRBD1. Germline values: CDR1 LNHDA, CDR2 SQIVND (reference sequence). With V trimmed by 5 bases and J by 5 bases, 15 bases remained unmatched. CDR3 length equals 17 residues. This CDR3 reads CASSFLYTGDRDNEQFF. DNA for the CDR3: TGTGCCAGTAGTTTTCTCTATACAGGGGATCGGGACAATGAGCAGTTCTTC.